The clone carrying this TCR beta chain has more than one count but fewer than ten. Its antigen is unknown. CDR1 SGHDN and CDR2 FVKESK come from the germline V gene. Between the trimmed V and J ends, which lost 2 bases and 3 bases, there was a span of 8 bases. The CDR3 loop spans 14 amino acids. The data belong to a study of T cells after yellow fever vaccination. Study findings and constraints: Post-booster repertoires contained most primary-vaccination clones again (roughly 95% CD4, 88% CD8). Weaker overall was a secondary response that nonetheless peaked faster, on day 5 versus 15.

For TCR, cDNA came from 5'RACE template switching, which added a universal primer site and UMIs. A single record per CDR3 protein comes from TCRdb applying MiXCR to the 5' RACE reads. The data contain nearly 550,000 distinct CDR3 sequences, less than 20% of them singletons. This TCR derives from a man aged 30 to 45 who received the YFV17D yellow fever vaccine. The genes are TRBV14 and TRBJ2-1; the D gene is possibly TRBD2 (6 bases). This sample comprised PBMCs, obtained 15 days after the yellow fever booster vaccination. The DNA for the CDR3 is TGTGCCAGCAGCCAAACGGGACTCTACAATGAGCAGTTCTTC. As protein: CASSQTGLYNEQFF.